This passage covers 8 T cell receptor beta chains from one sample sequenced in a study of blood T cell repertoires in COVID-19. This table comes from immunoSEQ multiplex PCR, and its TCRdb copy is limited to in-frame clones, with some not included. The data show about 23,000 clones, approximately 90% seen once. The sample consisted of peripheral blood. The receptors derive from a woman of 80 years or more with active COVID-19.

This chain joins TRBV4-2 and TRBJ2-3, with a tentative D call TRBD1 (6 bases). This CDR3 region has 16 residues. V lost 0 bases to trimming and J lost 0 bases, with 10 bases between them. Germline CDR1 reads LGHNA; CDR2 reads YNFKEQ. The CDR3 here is CASSQDGQGSTDTQYF. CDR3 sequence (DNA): TGTGCCAGCAGCCAAGATGGGCAGGGGAGCACAGATACGCAGTATTTT.

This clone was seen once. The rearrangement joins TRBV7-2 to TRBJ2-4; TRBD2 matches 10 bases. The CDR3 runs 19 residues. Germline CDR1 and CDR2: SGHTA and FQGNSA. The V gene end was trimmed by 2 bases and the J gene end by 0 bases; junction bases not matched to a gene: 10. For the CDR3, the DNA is TGTGCCAGCAGCTTACAGCGGGGGGGCGGAAGGGCAGCCAAAAACATTCAGTACTTC. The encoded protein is CASSLQRGGGRAAKNIQYF. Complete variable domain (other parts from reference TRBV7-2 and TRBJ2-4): GAGVSQSPSNKVTEKGKDVELRCDPISGHTALYWYRQSLGQGLEFLIYFQGNSAPDKSGLPSDRFSAERTGGSVSTLTIQRTQQEDSAVYLCASSLQRGGGRAAKNIQYFGAGTRLSVL.

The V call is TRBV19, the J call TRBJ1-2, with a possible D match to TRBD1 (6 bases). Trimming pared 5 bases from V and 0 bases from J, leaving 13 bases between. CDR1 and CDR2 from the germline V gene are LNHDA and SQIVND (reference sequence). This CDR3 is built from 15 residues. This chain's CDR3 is CASSSRDTANYGYTF. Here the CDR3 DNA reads TGTGCCAGTAGTTCCAGGGACACAGCTAACTATGGCTACACCTTC.

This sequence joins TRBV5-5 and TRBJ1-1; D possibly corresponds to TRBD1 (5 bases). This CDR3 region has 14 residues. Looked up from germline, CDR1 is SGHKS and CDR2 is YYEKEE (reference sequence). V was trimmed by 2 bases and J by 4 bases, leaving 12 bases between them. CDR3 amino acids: CASSFSGFSTEAFF. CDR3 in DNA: TGTGCCAGCAGCTTCTCAGGGTTTAGCACTGAAGCTTTCTTT.

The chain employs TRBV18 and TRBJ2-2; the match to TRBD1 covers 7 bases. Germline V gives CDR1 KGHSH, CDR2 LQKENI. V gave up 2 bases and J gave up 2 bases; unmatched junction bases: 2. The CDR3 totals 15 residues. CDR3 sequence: CASSPSGGNTGELFF. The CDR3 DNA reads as TGTGCCAGCTCACCATCAGGGGGAAACACCGGGGAGCTGTTTTTT.

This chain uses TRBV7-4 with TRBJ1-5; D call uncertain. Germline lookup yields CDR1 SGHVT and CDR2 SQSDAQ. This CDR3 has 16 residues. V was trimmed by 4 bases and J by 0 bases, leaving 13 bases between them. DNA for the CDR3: TGTGCCAGCAGCTCCCGGGAAAACTATAGCAATCAGCCCCAGCATTTT. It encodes CASSSRENYSNQPQHF.

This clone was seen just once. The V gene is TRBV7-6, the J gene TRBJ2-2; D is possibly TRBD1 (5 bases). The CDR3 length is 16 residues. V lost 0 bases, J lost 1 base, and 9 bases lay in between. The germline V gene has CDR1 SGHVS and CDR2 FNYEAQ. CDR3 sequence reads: CASSLASQGNTGELFF. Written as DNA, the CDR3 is TGTGCCAGCAGCTTAGCTAGCCAGGGGAACACCGGGGAGCTGTTTTTT.

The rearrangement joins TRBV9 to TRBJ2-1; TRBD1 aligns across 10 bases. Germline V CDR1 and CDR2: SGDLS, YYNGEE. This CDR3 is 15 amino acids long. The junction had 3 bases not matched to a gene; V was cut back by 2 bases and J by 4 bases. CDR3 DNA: TGTGCCAGCAGCGTCGGACAGGGGGGTTACAATGAGCAGTTCTTC. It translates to CASSVGQGGYNEQFF.